This T cell receptor beta chain was sequenced for a study of response to subunit inactivated influenza vaccine. TCRdb reanalysed the RT-PCR reads using MiXCR and keeps one entry per CDR3 protein. Of just under 550,000 distinct CDR3 sequences listed, around 21% were seen once; the top ten hold approximately 3%. Per the germline V gene, CDR1 is SGHAT and CDR2 is FQDESV (reference sequence). CDR3 size: 19 residues. V lost 1 base, J lost 4 bases, and 22 bases lay in between. This clonotype was observed at least ten times. This same sample was also part of a study on T cells expressing NK-cell markers. That publication notes: Researchers built TCR beta cDNA using 5'RACE template switching with UMIs.

This rearrangement joins TRBV11-1 to TRBJ2-2; perhaps D is TRBD1 or TRBD2 (5 bases each). This clonotype was obtained from a man aged 50-59 years who received an inactivated influenza vaccine. Sequenced here: CD4+ T cells sorted from PBMCs, sampled 12 days after vaccination. The CDR3 is CASSLEGQVLGLRTGELFF. Here the CDR3 DNA reads TGTGCCAGCAGCTTAGAGGGGCAGGTCCTAGGACTTCGCACCGGGGAGCTGTTTTTT.